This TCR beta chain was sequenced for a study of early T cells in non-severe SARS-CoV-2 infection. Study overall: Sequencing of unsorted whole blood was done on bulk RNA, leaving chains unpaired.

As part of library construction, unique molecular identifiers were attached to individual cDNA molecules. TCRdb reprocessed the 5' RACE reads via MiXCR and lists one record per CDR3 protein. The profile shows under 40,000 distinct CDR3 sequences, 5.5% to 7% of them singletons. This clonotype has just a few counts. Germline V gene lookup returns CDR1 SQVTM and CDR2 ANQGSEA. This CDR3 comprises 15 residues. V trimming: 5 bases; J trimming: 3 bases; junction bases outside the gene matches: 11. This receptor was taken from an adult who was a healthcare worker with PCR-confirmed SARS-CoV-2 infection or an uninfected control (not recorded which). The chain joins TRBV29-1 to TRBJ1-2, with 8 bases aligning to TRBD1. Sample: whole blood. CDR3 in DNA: TGCAGCGTTTACCTTCCCGGACAGGGAGACTATGGCTACACCTTC. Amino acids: CSVYLPGQGDYGYTF.